Below are 12 T cell receptor beta chains sequenced from a single sample in a study of blood T cell repertoires in COVID-19. Assay used: immunoSEQ multiplex PCR; TCRdb lists only in-frame clones, some missing. The sample yields tens of thousands of clones, approximately 91% seen once. Specimen: peripheral blood. The origin of the receptors is a man in his fifties or sixties with active COVID-19.

The gene calls are TRBV29-1 and TRBJ2-1, with D maybe TRBD2 (5 bases). The CDR3 covers 14 residues. Trimming left V 4 bases short and J 0 bases short, with 10 bases between. Germline CDR1 is SQVTM and CDR2 is ANQGSEA. CDR3: CSVGASHSYNEQFF. The CDR3 nucleotides are TGCAGCGTTGGGGCTAGCCACTCCTACAATGAGCAGTTCTTC.

The rearrangement links TRBV7-6 to TRBJ2-7; tentatively, D is TRBD2 (7 bases). The V end was cut by 4 bases, the J end by 6 bases, with 16 bases between. CDR3 length: 14 residues. Germline V gene lookup returns CDR1 SGHVS and CDR2 FNYEAQ. CDR3 DNA sequence: TGTGCCAGCAGCTGGGGGGGCCAGTTGGTCGAGCAGTACTTC. This sequence encodes CASSWGGQLVEQYF.

The chain recombines TRBV30 with TRBJ2-7; tentative D call: TRBD1 (5 bases). The germline CDR1 and CDR2 sequences are GTSNPN and SVGIG (reference sequence). The CDR3 is 13 amino acids. Trimming cost V 1 base and J 2 bases, with 9 bases left between them. The CDR3 loop is CAWSAMDTYEQYV. The CDR3 DNA reads as TGTGCCTGGAGTGCCATGGACACCTACGAGCAGTACGTC.

This clone was detected only a few times. The chain uses TRBV7-9 and TRBJ2-7; TRBD1 agrees at 11 bases. With 3 bases clipped from V and 3 bases from J, the junction kept 4 bases outside the gene matches. The germline gives CDR1 SEHNR, CDR2 FQNEAQ (reference sequence). This CDR3 contains 15 residues. CDR3 sequence reads: CASSFSGTGGYEQYF. CDR3 DNA: TGTGCCAGCAGCTTCTCCGGGACAGGGGGCTACGAGCAGTACTTC.

V usage is TRBV7-8 and J usage is TRBJ2-4, with D maybe TRBD2 (5 bases). The germline gives CDR1 SGHVS, CDR2 FQNEAQ. Trimming cost V 3 bases and J 0 bases, with 6 bases left between them. The CDR3 loop spans 14 amino acids. This CDR3 is CASSFGKAKNIQYF. The CDR3 DNA reads as TGTGCCAGCAGCTTCGGGAAAGCCAAAAACATTCAGTACTTC.

This chain links TRBV4-2 with TRBJ1-2, with a weak D call TRBD1 (6 bases). The V gene's germline CDR1 is LGHNA and CDR2 YNFKEQ. V was pared by 0 bases and J by 7 bases, with 15 bases between. This CDR3 comprises 15 residues. The CDR3 loop is CASSQDPAGGGGYTF. The CDR3 region has the DNA TGTGCCAGCAGCCAAGATCCAGCGGGGGGCGGTGGCTACACCTTC.

The chain joins TRBV18 to TRBJ1-6, with TRBD1 identical over 7 bases. The CDR3 runs to 15 residues. V dropped 2 bases and J dropped 6; count of bases not matched to a gene: 4. Germline CDR1 and CDR2: KGHSH and LQKENI. The DNA of the CDR3 is TGTGCCAGCTCACCAGGAAACAGGGGTAATTCACCCCTCCACTTT. Its translation: CASSPGNRGNSPLHF.

The chain carries TRBV5-5 and TRBJ2-5, with D perhaps matching TRBD2 (5 bases). With 0 bases removed from V and 5 bases from J, the gap between germline ends came to 14 bases. The CDR3 totals 15 residues. Germline CDR1 and CDR2: SGHKS and YYEKEE (reference sequence). The CDR3 DNA sequence: TGTGCCAGCAGCTTGGCAACAGCGGCGTTGGAGACCCAGTACTTC. It codes for CASSLATAALETQYF.

Worth noting for this clone: Other DNA sequences within the sample encode an identical CDR3. The rearrangement uses TRBV6-2 or TRBV6-3 and TRBJ2-1; D gene ambiguous. Germline CDR1 MNHEY, CDR2 SVGEGT. CDR3 size: 13 residues. Between the trimmed V and J ends, which lost 6 bases and 0 bases, there was a span of 6 bases. The DNA of the CDR3 is TGTGCCAGCAGCCGTAGCTCCTACAATGAGCAGTTCTTC. This sequence encodes CASSRSSYNEQFF.

The chain has TRBV5-4 and TRBJ1-4, with D maybe TRBD1 (6 bases). This CDR3 is built from 16 residues. Trimming took 4 bases from V and 3 from J, leaving 16 bases between them. The germline CDR1 and CDR2 sequences are SGHNT and YYREEE (reference sequence). Here the CDR3 reads CASSPGGASANEKLFF. The CDR3 DNA reads TGTGCCAGCAGCCCGGGGGGGGCCTCCGCTAATGAAAAACTGTTTTTT.

The chain links TRBV5-5 to TRBJ1-1; D not resolved. The germline gives CDR1 SGHKS, CDR2 YYEKEE (reference sequence). V lost 1 base to trimming and J lost 6 bases, with 10 bases between them. The CDR3 has 13 amino acids. Written as DNA, the CDR3 is TGTGCCAGCAGCTTGCTTACTATCGCTGAAGCTTTCTTT. Protein: CASSLLTIAEAFF.

The chain couples TRBV11-2 to TRBJ2-7, with 10 bases matching TRBD1. The CDR3 runs 15 residues. The germline V gene encodes CDR1 SGHAT and CDR2 FQNNGV. The V segment lost 5 bases and the J segment 3 bases; nucleotides outside the gene matches: 7. For the CDR3, the DNA is TGTGCCAGCAGCGGACGGGACAGGGGACTCTACGAGCAGTACTTC. This sequence encodes CASSGRDRGLYEQYF.